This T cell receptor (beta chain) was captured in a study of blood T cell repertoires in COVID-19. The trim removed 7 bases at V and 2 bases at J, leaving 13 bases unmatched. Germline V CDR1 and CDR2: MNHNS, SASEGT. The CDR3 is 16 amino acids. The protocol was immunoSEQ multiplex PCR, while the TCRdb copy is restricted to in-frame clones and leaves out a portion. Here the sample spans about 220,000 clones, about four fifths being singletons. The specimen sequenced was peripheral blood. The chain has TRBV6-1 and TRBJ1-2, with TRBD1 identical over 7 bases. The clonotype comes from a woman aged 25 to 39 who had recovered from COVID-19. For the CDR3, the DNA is TGTGCCAGCATTGACAGTACAGGGGCATTCAACTATGGCTACACCTTC. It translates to CASIDSTGAFNYGYTF.